This T cell receptor (beta chain) derives from a study of lymphopenia after photon versus proton radiotherapy. The data were produced by immunoSEQ multiplex PCR, yet TCRdb's version contains in-frame clones alone and is incomplete. The sample lists 20,000 to 25,000 clones, 84% occurring once. The CDR3 extends over 14 amino acids. Germline loops: CDR1 SGHRS, CDR2 YFSETQ. The V and J ends lost 0 bases and 8 bases respectively, with 14 bases between them. General study findings and limits: Only patients who died were analyzed for survival; proton advantage is unproven. Post-nadir diversity loss with photons came from oligoclonal expansion, particularly CD8+ Temra cells.

Of note for this clone: As yet, its antigen is unknown.

The clonotype comes from a man aged 40-49 years with gastric cancer. The chain uses TRBV5-1 and TRBJ1-2; the D is unclear. Sequencing was performed on peripheral blood, taken from a patient treated with photon-based radiotherapy. The CDR3 protein is CASSLDGRTYGYTF. CDR3 DNA sequence: TGCGCCAGCAGCTTGGATGGCCGGACGTACGGCTACACCTTC.